The clone carrying this T cell receptor beta chain was picked up many times. Its cognate antigen is unknown. This entry belongs to a study of T cells in Graves' hyperthyroidism and ophthalmopathy. Notes on the study in general: Most clonotypes expanded in thyroid above 0.001 were likewise present in blood. From stable hyperthyroidism, ophthalmopathy was separated by a 13 V-J model.

The germline V gene encodes CDR1 DFQATT and CDR2 SNEGSKA (reference sequence). The CDR3 spans 16 residues. Germline trimming cut 4 bases from V and 6 bases from J; bases unmatched to any gene: 16. The investigators amplified TCR beta CDR3 regions from RNA transcripts. HTBI primers were employed in a first-round RT-PCR of the TCR CDR3. MiXCR, run by TCRdb on the multiplex PCR reads, gives a single entry per CDR3 protein. The repertoire holds around 620,000 distinct CDR3 sequences, with 46% as singletons. V usage is TRBV20-1 and J usage is TRBJ1-2, with TRBD1 matching over 8 bases. Sequenced: peripheral blood or thyroid tissue (not recorded which). This clonotype was obtained from an adult woman with Graves' disease, either hyperthyroidism or ophthalmopathy (not recorded which). CDR3 loop: CSAIRPVGQGADGYTF. The CDR3 bases are TGCAGTGCTATACGCCCTGTGGGGCAGGGGGCCGATGGCTACACCTTC.